Listed below are T cell receptor beta chains from one sample, sequenced in a study of CD8 T cells in ankylosing spondylitis. MiXCR, applied by TCRdb to the 5' RACE reads, yields one record per CDR3 protein. The profile shows about 340,000 distinct CDR3 sequences, 20% to 25% of them singletons. Sequences were obtained from blood, either unsorted or a sorted T cell fraction (not recorded which). These receptors were taken from a male donor with ankylosing spondylitis or in good health (not recorded which). CDR3s include the opening cysteine and the closing phenylalanine or tryptophan. Each record gives: V gene, D gene, J gene, clone size, CDR3 DNA, CDR3 protein. A D gene is named only where the DNA matches it firmly. Rows may omit the clone size; those that give it use once, few, many or a size class.

V gene: TRBV11-2
D gene: TRBD2
J gene: TRBJ2-3
clone size: few
CDR3 DNA: TGTGCCAGCAGCTTGCGGGGGGGCATGACAGATACGCAGTATTTT
CDR3 protein: CASSLRGGMTDTQYF

V gene: TRBV4-1
D gene: TRBD1
J gene: TRBJ2-7
clone size: few
CDR3 DNA: TGCGCCAGCAGCCAAGAGGGATCCGGGACAGGGGGTGCGCACGAGCAGTACTTC
CDR3 protein: CASSQEGSGTGGAHEQYF

V gene: TRBV7-9
D gene: TRBD2
J gene: TRBJ2-5
clone size: -
CDR3 DNA: TGTGCCAGCAGCCAGCCCCCGAGCGGGGTACCCGAGACCCAGTACTTC
CDR3 protein: CASSQPPSGVPETQYF

V gene: TRBV11-2
D gene: TRBD1
J gene: TRBJ2-3
clone size: -
CDR3 DNA: TGTGCCAGCAGCTTAGGGAACAGGGGGGCCACAGATACGCAGTATTTT
CDR3 protein: CASSLGNRGATDTQYF

V gene: TRBV4-2
D gene: -
J gene: TRBJ1-6
clone size: few
CDR3 DNA: TGTGCCAGCAGCCAAGATAAGGGGGAGGGGAATTCACCCCTCCACTTT
CDR3 protein: CASSQDKGEGNSPLHF

V gene: TRBV2
D gene: -
J gene: TRBJ2-3
clone size: -
CDR3 DNA: TGTGCCAGCAGTGGAGCCGGACAGCCAGGGAGGAGCACAGATACGCAGTATTTT
CDR3 protein: CASSGAGQPGRSTDTQYF

V gene: TRBV4-1
D gene: -
J gene: TRBJ2-7
clone size: few
CDR3 DNA: TGCGCCAGCAGCCAGGCGAAATTGTCAGGTATCTACGAGCAGTACTTC
CDR3 protein: CASSQAKLSGIYEQYF

V gene: TRBV18
D gene: TRBD1
J gene: TRBJ2-1
clone size: -
CDR3 DNA: TGTGCCAGCTCACCACCTAAGCCAGGGGGTGAGCAGTTCTTC
CDR3 protein: CASSPPKPGGEQFF

V gene: TRBV28
D gene: TRBD2
J gene: TRBJ2-7
clone size: -
CDR3 DNA: TGTGCCAGCAGACTAGCGGGGGGGCCGCGGGAGCAGTACTTC
CDR3 protein: CASRLAGGPREQYF

V gene: TRBV7-2
D gene: TRBD2
J gene: TRBJ2-7
clone size: few
CDR3 DNA: TGTGCCAGCAGCTTAGGAACCGGGACTACCTACGAGCAGTACTTC
CDR3 protein: CASSLGTGTTYEQYF

V gene: TRBV12-3/TRBV12-4
D gene: TRBD2
J gene: TRBJ2-5
clone size: -
CDR3 DNA: TGTGCCAGCAGCCCGATGCGGGGGGGCCAAGAGACCCAGTACTTC
CDR3 protein: CASSPMRGGQETQYF

V gene: TRBV29-1
D gene: -
J gene: TRBJ2-3
clone size: few
CDR3 DNA: TGCAGCGTCTCCCTCGGGGACACCTCCACAGATACGCAGTATTTT
CDR3 protein: CSVSLGDTSTDTQYF

V gene: TRBV7-9
D gene: TRBD1
J gene: TRBJ1-1
clone size: -
CDR3 DNA: TGTGCCAGCAGCTTTGCAGGGGGATTTGTTACTGAAGCTTTCTTT
CDR3 protein: CASSFAGGFVTEAFF

V gene: TRBV5-1
D gene: -
J gene: TRBJ2-2
clone size: few
CDR3 DNA: TGCGCCAGCAGCTTGGGGCCGACCTACACCGGGGAGCTGTTTTTT
CDR3 protein: CASSLGPTYTGELFF

V gene: TRBV7-9
D gene: -
J gene: TRBJ1-5
clone size: -
CDR3 DNA: TGTGCCAGCAGCCCCGGGACGATTGGTAATCAGCCCCAGCATTTT
CDR3 protein: CASSPGTIGNQPQHF

V gene: TRBV7-3
D gene: TRBD2
J gene: TRBJ2-1
clone size: -
CDR3 DNA: TGTGCCAGCAGCTTAATTGCTAGCGGGGGGGCCTCCAATGAGCAGTTCTTC
CDR3 protein: CASSLIASGGASNEQFF

V gene: TRBV20-1
D gene: TRBD2
J gene: TRBJ2-7
clone size: few
CDR3 DNA: TGCAGTGCTAGAGACGAGACTAGCGGGGATTCCTACGAGCAGTACTTC
CDR3 protein: CSARDETSGDSYEQYF

V gene: TRBV12-3/TRBV12-4
D gene: -
J gene: TRBJ2-1
clone size: -
CDR3 DNA: TGTGCCAGCAGTCCGCGTAGGAGCTCCTACAATGAGCAGTTCTTC
CDR3 protein: CASSPRRSSYNEQFF